The entry below gives a single TCR beta chain sequence along with its context. The sample belongs to a study of blood T cell repertoires in COVID-19. V lost 0 bases to trimming and J lost 5 bases, with 14 bases between them. The CDR3 is 15 amino acids. CDR1 and CDR2 (germline): SGDLS, YYNGEE. As originally analysed: Reference gene primer amplification gave estimated nucleated cell counts. The method was immunoSEQ multiplex PCR; TCRdb's version includes in-frame clones alone and lacks a portion of them. V and J calls and clone size follow that table, whereas D and trimming were derived from the DNA. Among roughly 150,000 clones listed, roughly 80% were seen once.

The material sequenced was PBMCs or T cells enriched from blood (not recorded which). The sequence was collected from a woman in her 50s who had recovered from COVID-19. The chain carries TRBV9 and TRBJ2-5; possible D gene TRBD2, 5 bases. CDR3: CASSVGSGIGETQYF. DNA of the CDR3: TGTGCCAGCAGCGTAGGGTCGGGAATAGGTGAGACCCAGTACTTC. The entire variable domain, with the rest obtained from reference TRBV9 and TRBJ2-5, is as follows: DSGVTQTPKHLITATGQRVTLRCSPRSGDLSVYWYQQSLDQGLQFLIQYYNGEERAKGNILERFSAQQFPDLHSELNLSSLELGDSALYFCASSVGSGIGETQYFGPGTRLLVL.